A selection of T cell receptor beta chains follows, all from one sample in a study of CD8+CD57+ T cells in acquired aplastic anemia. TCRdb ran MiXCR on the reads and lists one entry per CDR3 protein. The table records roughly 250,000 distinct CDR3 sequences, 82% of them present only once. Sequenced input: sorted CD4+, CD8+, or CD8+CD57+ T cells (not recorded which) from PBMCs. The receptor set was obtained from a human donor with aplastic anemia. The CDR3 runs from the conserved cysteine through the conserved F or W. D genes are given only for firm matches. Where a row states a size, it is once, few, many or the class of an expanded clone; other rows omit it.

TRBV7-8	14	-	-	TRBJ1-6	TGTGCCAGCAGGACCGACGGGGGGAATGATCCCCTCCACTTT	CASRTDGGNDPLHF
TRBV15	14	-	-	TRBJ2-7	TGTGCCAGCAGTAAAGGCAGCGGGCAAGAGGAGCAGTACTTC	CASSKGSGQEEQYF
TRBV7-8	17	-	-	TRBJ1-1	TGTGCCAGCAGCGGGGGGGGCGGTCCGGGAGGGAACTCTGAAGCTTTCTTT	CASSGGGGPGGNSEAFF
TRBV7-4	12	-	-	TRBJ1-2	TGTGCCAGCAGCCCCCAGGGGCTTGGAAACACCTTC	CASSPQGLGNTF
TRBV5-6	15	few	-	TRBJ2-5	TGTGCCAGCAGCTGGGGTGGAGGGACAAAAGAGACCCAGTACTTC	CASSWGGGTKETQYF
TRBV5-4	13	-	-	TRBJ1-5	TGTGCCAGCAGCTTTACTAGCACAAAGCCCCAGCATTTT	CASSFTSTKPQHF
TRBV7-2	15	once	-	TRBJ1-1	TGTGCCAGCAGCTTAAACGGGTACGAGACCCAGTACGTTTTCTTT	CASSLNGYETQYVFF
TRBV7-8	16	-	TRBD2	TRBJ2-5	TGTGCCAGCAGCATAGCGGGCGGGCCTTGGACGGAGACCCAGTACTTC	CASSIAGGPWTETQYF
TRBV12-3/TRBV12-4	16	few	-	TRBJ1-6	TGTGCCAGCAGTCCGGGGGAGGGCGGCTATAATTCACCCCTCCACTTT	CASSPGEGGYNSPLHF
TRBV19	14	-	TRBD2	TRBJ2-3	TGTGCCAGTAGTTTAGCGGGGGGTTCCTACAAGGAGCATTTT	CASSLAGGSYKEHF
TRBV7-8	14	-	TRBD1	TRBJ2-7	TGTGCCAGCAGGGAAGGAGGCACAGGGGCGCAGCAGTACTTC	CASREGGTGAQQYF
TRBV15	14	-	-	TRBJ2-1	TGTGCCACCAGCGGATCCAGCGAGCAAGATACCCAGTTCTTC	CATSGSSEQDTQFF
TRBV7-2	15	-	TRBD1	TRBJ1-3	TGTGCCAGCAGCCCGAACAGGGGATCTGGAAACACCATATATTTT	CASSPNRGSGNTIYF
TRBV2	16	-	-	TRBJ1-2	TGTGCCAGCAGTTACCTAGGACAGACAATAAACTATGGCTACACCTTC	CASSYLGQTINYGYTF
TRBV7-9	15	-	-	TRBJ1-1	TGTGCCAGCAGCTTAGCGGTGAGAGCGAACACTGAAGCTTTCTTT	CASSLAVRANTEAFF
TRBV7-9	15	-	-	TRBJ1-1	TGTGCCAGCAGTTTGATGGCGGGGGCGCAGACTTTAGCTTTCTTT	CASSLMAGAQTLAFF
TRBV29-1	13	few	-	TRBJ2-3	TGCAGCGTTAGCAGGGGGGGATCTGATACGCAGTATTTT	CSVSRGGSDTQYF
TRBV20-1	11	once	-	TRBJ2-7	TGCAGTGCTACAGGGGAGGATGGAAAGTACTTC	CSATGEDGKYF
TRBV7-8	17	-	TRBD1	TRBJ2-4	TGTGCCAGCAGCTTGGACAGGGCTGCTCCTACGAGCAGTATTCAGTACTTC	CASSLDRAAPTSSIQYF
TRBV7-8	14	-	TRBD2	TRBJ2-5	TGTGCCAACGAGGTAGCGGGGTACCCAGAGACCCAGTACTTC	CANEVAGYPETQYF
TRBV2	13	-	TRBD2	TRBJ2-3	TGTGCCAGCGGGGACGGGGGGAGAGGGAGGGGGTATTTT	CASGDGGRGRGYF
TRBV9	16	-	TRBD2	TRBJ2-3	TGTGCCAGCAGCGTACAAGCGGGGGGAAGCACAGATACGCAGTATTTT	CASSVQAGGSTDTQYF
TRBV7-8	16	-	TRBD2	TRBJ2-7	TGTGCCAGCAGCTGGGTAGCGGGGGACAGCTCCTACGAGCAGTACTTC	CASSWVAGDSSYEQYF
TRBV7-9	14	-	-	TRBJ2-5	TGTGCCACCTGCAGGGGCGCCAGCCAATTGATACGGTACTTC	CATCRGASQLIRYF
TRBV5-6	12	-	-	TRBJ2-5	TGTGCCAGCAACGGAAATAAGGAGACCCAGTACTTC	CASNGNKETQYF
TRBV5-6	15	-	-	TRBJ2-3	TGTGCCAGCAGCGTAGGGGGGGACGGGCCAGATACGCAGTATTTT	CASSVGGDGPDTQYF
TRBV7-6	15	-	-	TRBJ1-6	TGTGCCAGCAGCTTGGGAGCGGGTGATAATTCACCCCTCCACTTT	CASSLGAGDNSPLHF
TRBV9	13	-	-	TRBJ1-1	TGTGCCAGCAGCGCAGGGTCAGATAGGGAATATTTTTTT	CASSAGSDREYFF
TRBV7-8	15	-	-	TRBJ2-1	TGTGCCAGCAGCATAGAGGGAGGTCCCGGTACGCAGTATTTCTTC	CASSIEGGPGTQYFF
TRBV9	13	-	-	TRBJ1-2	TGTGCCAGCAGCGGAGGAGGGGACCCTAACGACGCCTTC	CASSGGGDPNDAF
TRBV9	17	few	-	TRBJ1-1	TGTGCCAGCAGCGCCCACAGGGAAAGGACCTCTAACACTGAAGCTTTCTTT	CASSAHRERTSNTEAFF
TRBV15	14	once	-	TRBJ2-7	TGTGCCAGCAGCGGCCGGCACGGTGCCTACGAGCAGTACTTC	CASSGRHGAYEQYF
TRBV7-2	15	-	-	TRBJ2-3	TGTGCCAGCAGCATCTGGACGGAAAGCACAGATACGCAGTATTTT	CASSIWTESTDTQYF
TRBV29-1	15	-	-	TRBJ2-7	TGCAGCGTTGTGGGTGGAGGGGAGCGTAACTACGAGCAGTACTTC	CSVVGGGERNYEQYF
TRBV5-6	17	-	TRBD2	TRBJ2-3	TGTGCCAGCAGCATGGAGAGGGTAGCGGGAGAGACAGATACGCAGTATTTT	CASSMERVAGETDTQYF
TRBV5-5	12	-	-	TRBJ2-4	TGTGCCAGCAGCTCCGCTCAGGGCATTCAGTACTTC	CASSSAQGIQYF
TRBV5-1	17	-	-	TRBJ2-7	TGCGCCAGCAGCGATTACAGCATCAACACGGGGGTCTACGAGCAGTACTTC	CASSDYSINTGVYEQYF
TRBV5-6	15	-	-	TRBJ2-7	TGTGCCAGCAGCGTGCAGGAGCCCCTACTCTACGAGCAGTACTTC	CASSVQEPLLYEQYF
TRBV9	12	-	-	TRBJ2-3	TGTGCCAGCAGCGTTCCCGGGCCTACGCAGTATTTT	CASSVPGPTQYF
TRBV15	18	few	-	TRBJ2-7	TGTGCCACCAGCAGAGGCAGTGAGCTAGAGCCCCTACTCTACGAGCAGTACTTC	CATSRGSELEPLLYEQYF
TRBV7-2	17	-	-	TRBJ2-6	TGTGCCAGCAGCTTAGAGACTATCCCCTGGGGGACCGACGTCCTGACTTTC	CASSLETIPWGTDVLTF
TRBV7-2	15	-	-	TRBJ1-3	TGTGCCAGCAGCTTAGCGGGAGGCACTGCTACGCCCATTTATTTT	CASSLAGGTATPIYF
TRBV7-9	16	few	TRBD2	TRBJ2-1	TGTGCCAGCAGCTTTGAAAGAAGCGGGGGGAACGACGAGCAGTTCTTC	CASSFERSGGNDEQFF
TRBV7-2	16	-	-	TRBJ2-1	TGTGCCAGCAGCTTAGGCCACCCCTCCTGCAGTGAGCAGCAGTTCTTC	CASSLGHPSCSEQQFF
TRBV9	14	-	-	TRBJ2-3	TGTGCCAGCAGCTTCGCCGGCGCCCCCTATAATTCACCTTTT	CASSFAGAPYNSPF
TRBV25-1	14	-	-	TRBJ1-1	TGTGCCAGCAATATTCGGGATAGGAAGGCTGAAGCTTTCTTT	CASNIRDRKAEAFF
TRBV5-4	13	-	-	TRBJ1-2	TGTGCCAGCAGCTGTACTGGCGCAATGAGCAGTTCTTTC	CASSCTGAMSSSF
TRBV7-9	13	-	-	TRBJ2-3	TGTGCCAGCAGCTTTCAAAGAAGAGGTGGGAAGTATTTT	CASSFQRRGGKYF